These 16 T cell receptor beta chains were all obtained from the same sample, sequenced in a study of CD8 T cells in ankylosing spondylitis. TCRdb analysed the 5' RACE reads with MiXCR anew, one entry per CDR3 protein. The sample lists 250,000 or so distinct CDR3 sequences; 15% to 20% were seen once. The source material was blood, either unsorted or a sorted T cell fraction (not recorded which). The receptors come from a male donor with ankylosing spondylitis or in good health (not recorded which).

This clonotype appeared many times. The rearrangement links TRBV6-5 to TRBJ2-3; D is uncertain. CDR3 length: 14 residues. Deletions cut 0 bases from V and 2 bases from J, with 6 bases between. Germline loops: CDR1 MNHEY, CDR2 SVGAGI. This CDR3 reads CASSYSMVTDTQYF. The CDR3, as DNA: TGTGCCAGCAGTTACTCTATGGTCACAGATACGCAGTATTTT.

This clonotype was counted only a few times. The chain joins TRBV6-5 to TRBJ2-7; D is perhaps TRBD2 (5 bases). Germline loops: CDR1 MNHEY, CDR2 SVGAGI. V lost 3 bases, J lost 1 base, and 16 bases lay in between. The CDR3 loop spans 16 amino acids. This CDR3 reads CASSYGGWDPSYEQYF. The CDR3 DNA reads as TGTGCCAGCAGTTATGGCGGGTGGGATCCTTCCTACGAGCAGTACTTC.

Only a few counts were recorded for this clonotype. DNA of the CDR3: TGTGCCAGCAGCTTATTGGCGGGGTCCAATGAGCAGTTCTTC. The encoded protein is CASSLLAGSNEQFF. The chain recombines TRBV7-9 with TRBJ2-1; D perhaps matches TRBD2 (6 bases). The CDR3 consists of 14 residues. The V gene lost 2 bases and the J gene lost 6 bases, with 11 bases spanning the gap. CDR1 is SEHNR, CDR2 FQNEAQ, per germline (reference sequence).

The chain uses TRBV7-2 and TRBJ2-7, with 10 bases matching TRBD2. The germline CDR1 and CDR2 sequences are SGHTA and FQGNSA. J gave up 2 bases and V 3 bases, and 7 bases lay outside the gene matches. This CDR3 region has 16 residues. DNA of the CDR3: TGTGCCAGCAGCTTTCCGACTAGCGGGTCCACCTACGAGCAGTACTTC. It translates to CASSFPTSGSTYEQYF.

The chain is built from TRBV27 and TRBJ2-7; D unclear. The germline gives CDR1 MNHEY, CDR2 SMNVEV (reference sequence). Deletions cut 0 bases from V and 2 bases from J, with 5 bases between. This CDR3 has 13 residues. The chain's CDR3 is CASSLSSTYEQYF. Here the CDR3 DNA reads TGTGCCAGCAGTTTATCTTCCACCTACGAGCAGTACTTC.

Written as DNA, the CDR3 is TGTGCCAGCAGTTTGCCAGGGAGTGGCTACACCTTC. The encoded protein is CASSLPGSGYTF. The chain carries TRBV12-3 or TRBV12-4 and TRBJ1-2, with a weak D call TRBD1 (5 bases). The ends were cut back, 3 bases at V and 7 bases at J, with 9 bases in the middle. This CDR3 comprises 12 residues.

The V and J genes are TRBV9 and TRBJ2-6; 7 positions match TRBD1. The CDR3 length is 18 residues. Germline V gives CDR1 SGDLS, CDR2 YYNGEE. J lost 1 base, V lost 4 bases, and 11 bases had no gene match. CDR3 protein: CASSPHRDSPSGANVLTF. The CDR3, as DNA: TGTGCCAGCAGCCCACACCGGGACAGTCCATCTGGGGCCAACGTCCTGACTTTC.

This clonotype was seen repeatedly, ten times or more. The chain uses TRBV4-3 and TRBJ2-1, with D possibly TRBD2 on 5 matching bases. V lost 0 bases and J 6 bases, leaving 12 bases between the germline ends. The germline CDR1 and CDR2 sequences are LGHNA and YSLEER. The CDR3 spans 15 residues. For the CDR3, the DNA is TGCGCCAGCAGCCAAGAGGTACTAGGGTCCAATGAGCAGTTCTTC. It is translated as CASSQEVLGSNEQFF.

The chain is built from TRBV12-3 or TRBV12-4 and TRBJ2-1; 11 bases match TRBD2. The CDR3 is 16 residues long. V shed 5 bases and J 8 bases; nucleotides not matched to a gene: 11. Here the CDR3 DNA reads TGTGCCAGCAGTCAATCTGGGGTAGCGGGAGGGCATGAGCAGTTCTTC. Protein sequence: CASSQSGVAGGHEQFF.

This clonotype was seen only a few times. The gene calls are TRBV6-1 and TRBJ2-7; 8 bases line up with TRBD2. The CDR3 consists of 15 residues. V shed 5 bases and J 5 bases; nucleotides not matched to a gene: 11. Germline V gives CDR1 MNHNS, CDR2 SASEGT. CDR3 nucleotide sequence: TGTGCCAGCAGTCTATTTAGCGGGATTTCCGACGAGCAGTACTTC. Its protein is CASSLFSGISDEQYF.

J is TRBJ2-3 and V is TRBV20-1; TRBD2 aligns across 12 bases. The ends lost 0 bases at V and 6 bases at J; junction bases unmatched: 22. CDR3 length equals 21 residues. Per germline, CDR1 DFQATT and CDR2 SNEGSKA (reference sequence). This chain's CDR3 is CSARDTFLGTSGLGVSDTQYF. The CDR3 nucleotides are TGCAGTGCTAGAGATACGTTTCTCGGGACTAGCGGGCTGGGGGTCTCCGATACGCAGTATTTT.

This chain uses TRBV5-1 with TRBJ2-7; 7 bases fit TRBD1. The CDR3 loop spans 14 amino acids. The V gene end was trimmed by 4 bases and the J gene end by 3 bases; junction bases not matched to a gene: 7. From germline, CDR1 is SGHRS and CDR2 YFSETQ. In nucleotides, the CDR3 is TGCGCCAGCAGCGAAGTTCACAGGGGCTACGAGCAGTACTTC. Translation: CASSEVHRGYEQYF.

The J gene is TRBJ2-1, the V gene TRBV5-6; D tentatively fits TRBD1 or TRBD2 (6 bases each). CDR3 length: 17 amino acids. V was clipped by 2 bases and J by 3 bases, with 18 bases between them. Germline assignment: CDR1 SGHDT and CDR2 YYEEEE. Written as DNA, the CDR3 is TGTGCCAGCAGCTTCGTCGGGGGCGGGACCTTCTACAATGAGCAGTTCTTC. Its translation is CASSFVGGGTFYNEQFF.

The rearrangement joins TRBV5-1 to TRBJ1-2, with 8 bases identical to TRBD1. V lost 1 base, J lost 6 bases, and 2 bases stayed unmatched. The CDR3 has 13 amino acids. Germline-derived CDR1 and CDR2 are SGHRS and YFSETQ. The CDR3 DNA sequence: TGCGCCAGCAGCTTGTTGACAGGGGATGGCTACACCTTC. Translating gives CASSLLTGDGYTF.

This clonotype was detected a few times. The V call is TRBV6-1, the J call TRBJ2-3; 8 nucleotides align to TRBD1. The germline V gene has CDR1 MNHNS and CDR2 SASEGT. V was clipped by 6 bases and J by 5 bases; unmatched bases: 7. This CDR3 has 14 amino acids. In DNA form, the CDR3 reads TGTGCCAGCAGCCCGGGACAGGAATTAGATACGCAGTATTTT. Translating it yields CASSPGQELDTQYF.

J is TRBJ1-4 and V is TRBV7-2; a possible D gene is TRBD1 (5 bases). The V gene lost 1 base and the J gene lost 7 bases, with 10 bases spanning the gap. The germline CDR1 and CDR2 sequences are SGHTA and FQGNSA. This CDR3 region has 14 residues. CDR3 DNA: TGTGCCAGCAGCTTAGTGGGGCAGGGTGAAAAACTGTTTTTT. It codes for CASSLVGQGEKLFF.